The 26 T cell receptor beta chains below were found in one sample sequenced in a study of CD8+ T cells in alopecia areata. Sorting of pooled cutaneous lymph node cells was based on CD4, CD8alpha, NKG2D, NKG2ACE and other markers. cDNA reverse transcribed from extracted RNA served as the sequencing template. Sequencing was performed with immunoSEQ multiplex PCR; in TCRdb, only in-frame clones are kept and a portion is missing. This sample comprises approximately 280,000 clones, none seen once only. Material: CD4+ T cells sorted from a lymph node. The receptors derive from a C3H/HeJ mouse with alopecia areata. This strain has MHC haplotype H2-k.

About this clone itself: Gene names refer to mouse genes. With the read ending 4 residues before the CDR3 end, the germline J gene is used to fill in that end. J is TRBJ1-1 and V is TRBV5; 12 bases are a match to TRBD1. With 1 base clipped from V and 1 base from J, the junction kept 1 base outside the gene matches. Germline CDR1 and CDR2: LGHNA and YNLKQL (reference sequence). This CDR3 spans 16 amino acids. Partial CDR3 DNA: TGTGCCAGCAGCCAAGTGGGACAGGGGGCGAACACA. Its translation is CASSQVGQGANT. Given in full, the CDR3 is CASSQVGQGANTEVFF.

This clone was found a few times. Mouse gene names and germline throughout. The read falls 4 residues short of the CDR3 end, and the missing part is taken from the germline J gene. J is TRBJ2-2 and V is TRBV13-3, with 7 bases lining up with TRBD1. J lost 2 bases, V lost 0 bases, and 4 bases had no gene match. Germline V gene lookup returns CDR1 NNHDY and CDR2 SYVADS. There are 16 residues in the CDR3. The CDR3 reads CASSDGARGNTGQLYF. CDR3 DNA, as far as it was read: TGTGCCAGCAGTGATGGGGCCAGGGGGAACACCGGG.

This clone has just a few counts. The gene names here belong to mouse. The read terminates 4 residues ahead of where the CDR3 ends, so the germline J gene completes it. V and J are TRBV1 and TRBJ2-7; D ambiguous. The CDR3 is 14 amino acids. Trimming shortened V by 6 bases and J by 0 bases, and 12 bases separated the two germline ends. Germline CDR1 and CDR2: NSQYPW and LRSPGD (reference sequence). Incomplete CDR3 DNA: TGCACCTGCAGGGCACACAGAAACTCCTAT. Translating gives CTCRAHRNSY. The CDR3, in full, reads CTCRAHRNSYEQYF.

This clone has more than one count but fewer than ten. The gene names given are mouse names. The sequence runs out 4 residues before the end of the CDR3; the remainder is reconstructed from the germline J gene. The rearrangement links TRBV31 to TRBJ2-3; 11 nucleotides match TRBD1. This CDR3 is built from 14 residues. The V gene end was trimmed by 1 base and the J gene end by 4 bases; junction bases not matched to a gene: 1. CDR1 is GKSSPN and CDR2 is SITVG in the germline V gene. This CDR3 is CAWSRTGGSETLYF. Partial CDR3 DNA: TGTGCCTGGAGTCGGACAGGGGGCTCAGAA.

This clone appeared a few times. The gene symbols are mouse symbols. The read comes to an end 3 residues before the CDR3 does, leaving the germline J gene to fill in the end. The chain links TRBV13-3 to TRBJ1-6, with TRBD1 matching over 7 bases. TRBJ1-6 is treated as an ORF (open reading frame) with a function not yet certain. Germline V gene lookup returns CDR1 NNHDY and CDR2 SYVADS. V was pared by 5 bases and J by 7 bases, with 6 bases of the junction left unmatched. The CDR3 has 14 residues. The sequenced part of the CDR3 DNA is TGTGCCAGCAGCTCAGGGGGAGAGAATTCGCCC. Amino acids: CASSSGGENSP. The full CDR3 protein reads CASSSGGENSPLYF.

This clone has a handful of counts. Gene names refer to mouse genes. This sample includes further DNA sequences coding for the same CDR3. CDR3 sequence reads: CASSMGGAKDTQYF. The DNA read from the CDR3 is TGTGCCAGCAGTATGGGGGGCGCAAAAGAC. The chain combines TRBV19 with TRBJ2-5; D possibly corresponds to TRBD2 (7 bases). From the germline J gene comes the end of the CDR3, since the read stops 4 residues before it. Germline CDR1 FNHDT, CDR2 SITEND (reference sequence). This CDR3 is built from 14 residues.

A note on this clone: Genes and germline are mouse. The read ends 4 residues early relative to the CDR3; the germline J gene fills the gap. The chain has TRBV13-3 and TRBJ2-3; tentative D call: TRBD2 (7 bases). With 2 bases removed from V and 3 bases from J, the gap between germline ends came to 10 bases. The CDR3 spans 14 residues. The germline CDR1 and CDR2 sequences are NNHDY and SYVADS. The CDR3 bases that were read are TGTGCCAGCAGTGAAAAGGGGGGCGCAGAA. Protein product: CASSEKGGAE. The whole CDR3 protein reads CASSEKGGAETLYF.

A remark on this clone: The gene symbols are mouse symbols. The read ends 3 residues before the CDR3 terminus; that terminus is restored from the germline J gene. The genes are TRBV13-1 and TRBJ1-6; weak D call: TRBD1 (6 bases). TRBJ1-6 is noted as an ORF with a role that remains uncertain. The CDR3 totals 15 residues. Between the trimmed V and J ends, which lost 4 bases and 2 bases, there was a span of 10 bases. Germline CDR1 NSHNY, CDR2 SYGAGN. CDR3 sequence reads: CASSPGTPYNSPLYF. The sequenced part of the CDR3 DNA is TGTGCCAGCAGTCCCGGGACACCCTATAATTCGCCC.

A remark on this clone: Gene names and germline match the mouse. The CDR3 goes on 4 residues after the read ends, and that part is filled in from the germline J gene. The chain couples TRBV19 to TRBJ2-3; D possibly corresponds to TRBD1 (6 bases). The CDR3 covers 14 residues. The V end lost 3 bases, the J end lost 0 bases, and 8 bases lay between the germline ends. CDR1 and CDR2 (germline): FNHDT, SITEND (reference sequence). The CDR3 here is CASSRTDSAETLYF. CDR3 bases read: TGTGCCAGCAGTAGGACAGATAGTGCAGAA.

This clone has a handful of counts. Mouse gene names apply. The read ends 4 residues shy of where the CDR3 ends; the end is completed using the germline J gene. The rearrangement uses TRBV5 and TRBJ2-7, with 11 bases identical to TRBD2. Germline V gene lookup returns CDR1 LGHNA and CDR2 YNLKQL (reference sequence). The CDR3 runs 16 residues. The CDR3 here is CASSQEGGDWGYEQYF. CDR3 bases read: TGTGCCAGCAGCCAAGAAGGTGGGGACTGGGGGTAT.

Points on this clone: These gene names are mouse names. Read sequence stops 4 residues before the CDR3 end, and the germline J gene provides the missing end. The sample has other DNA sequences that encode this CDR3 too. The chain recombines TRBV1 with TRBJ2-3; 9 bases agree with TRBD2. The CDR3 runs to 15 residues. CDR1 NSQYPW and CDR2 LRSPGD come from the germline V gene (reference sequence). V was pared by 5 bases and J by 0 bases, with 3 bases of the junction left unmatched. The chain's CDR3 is CTCSPDWGSAETLYF. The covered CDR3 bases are TGCACCTGCAGTCCTGACTGGGGGAGTGCAGAA.

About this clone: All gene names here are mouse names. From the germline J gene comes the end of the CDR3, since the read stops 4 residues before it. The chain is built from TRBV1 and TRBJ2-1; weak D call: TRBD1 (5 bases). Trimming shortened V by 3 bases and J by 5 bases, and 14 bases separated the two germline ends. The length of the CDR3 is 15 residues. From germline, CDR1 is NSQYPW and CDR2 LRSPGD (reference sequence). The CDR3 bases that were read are TGCACCTGCAGTGCCCCCTCGACAGTACATGCT. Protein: CTCSAPSTVHA. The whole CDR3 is CTCSAPSTVHAEQFF.

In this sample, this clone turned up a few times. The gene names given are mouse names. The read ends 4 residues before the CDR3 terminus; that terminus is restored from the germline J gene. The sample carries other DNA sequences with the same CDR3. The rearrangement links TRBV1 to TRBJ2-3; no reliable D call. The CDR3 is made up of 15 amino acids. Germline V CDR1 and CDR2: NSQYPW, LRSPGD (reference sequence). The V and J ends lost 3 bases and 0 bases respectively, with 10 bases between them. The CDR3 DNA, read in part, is TGCACCTGCAGTGCTGAGACATCTAGTGCAGAA. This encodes CTCSAETSSAE. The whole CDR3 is CTCSAETSSAETLYF.

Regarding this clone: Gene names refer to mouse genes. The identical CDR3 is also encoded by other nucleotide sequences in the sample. The CDR3 DNA, read in part, is TGTGCCAGCAGCCAACAATATTCCTATAATTCGCCC. It specifies CASSQQYSYNSP. The whole CDR3 sequence reads CASSQQYSYNSPLYF. The chain carries TRBV5 and TRBJ1-6; no clear D gene. The read terminates 3 residues before the CDR3 end, so the remaining end is supplied by the germline J gene. TRBJ1-6 is an open reading frame whose function is uncertain. CDR3 length: 15 residues. The germline V and J ends were trimmed by 2 bases and 0 bases, with 5 bases remaining between them. Germline V gene lookup returns CDR1 LGHNA and CDR2 YNLKQL (reference sequence).

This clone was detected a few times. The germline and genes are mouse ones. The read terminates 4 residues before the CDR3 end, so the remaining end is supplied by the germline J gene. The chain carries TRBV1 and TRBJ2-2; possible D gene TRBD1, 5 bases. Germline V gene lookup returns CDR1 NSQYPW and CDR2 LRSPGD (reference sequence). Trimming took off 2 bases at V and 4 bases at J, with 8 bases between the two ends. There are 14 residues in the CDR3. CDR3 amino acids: CTCSARGITGQLYF. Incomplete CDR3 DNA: TGCACCTGCAGTGCAAGGGGTATCACCGGG.

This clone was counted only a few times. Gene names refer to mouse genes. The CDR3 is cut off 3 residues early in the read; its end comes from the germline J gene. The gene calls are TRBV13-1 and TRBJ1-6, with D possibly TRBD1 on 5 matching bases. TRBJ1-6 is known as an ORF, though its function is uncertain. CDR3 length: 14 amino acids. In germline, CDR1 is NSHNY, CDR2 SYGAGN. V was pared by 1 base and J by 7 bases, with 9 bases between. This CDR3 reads CASSDTWTNSPLYF. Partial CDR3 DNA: TGTGCCAGCAGTGATACCTGGACAAATTCGCCC.

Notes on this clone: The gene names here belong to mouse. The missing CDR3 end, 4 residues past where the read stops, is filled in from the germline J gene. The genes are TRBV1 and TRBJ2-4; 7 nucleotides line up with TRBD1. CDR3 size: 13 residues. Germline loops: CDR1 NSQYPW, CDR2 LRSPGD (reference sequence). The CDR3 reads CTCSVRDRNTLYF. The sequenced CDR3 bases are TGCACCTGCAGTGTCCGGGACAGAAAC.

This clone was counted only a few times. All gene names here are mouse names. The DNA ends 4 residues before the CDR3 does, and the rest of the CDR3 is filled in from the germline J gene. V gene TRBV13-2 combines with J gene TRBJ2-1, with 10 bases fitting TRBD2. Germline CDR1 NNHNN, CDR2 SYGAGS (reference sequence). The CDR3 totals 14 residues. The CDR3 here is CASGAPGLGAEQFF. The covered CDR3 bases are TGTGCCAGCGGTGCTCCGGGACTGGGGGCT.

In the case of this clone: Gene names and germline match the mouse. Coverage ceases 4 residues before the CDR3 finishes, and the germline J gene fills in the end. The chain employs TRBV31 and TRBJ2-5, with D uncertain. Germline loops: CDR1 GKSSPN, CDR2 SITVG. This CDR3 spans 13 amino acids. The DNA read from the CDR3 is TGTGCCTGGAGTCTAGCCAGGAAAGAC. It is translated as CAWSLARKD. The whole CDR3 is CAWSLARKDTQYF.

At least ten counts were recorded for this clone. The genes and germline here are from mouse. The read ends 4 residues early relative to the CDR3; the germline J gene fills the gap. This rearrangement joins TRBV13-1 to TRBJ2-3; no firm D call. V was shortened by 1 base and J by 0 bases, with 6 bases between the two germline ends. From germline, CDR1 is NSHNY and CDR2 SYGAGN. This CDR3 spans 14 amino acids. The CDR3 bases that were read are TGTGCCAGCAGTGATCCCTATAGTGCAGAA. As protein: CASSDPYSAE. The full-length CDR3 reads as CASSDPYSAETLYF.

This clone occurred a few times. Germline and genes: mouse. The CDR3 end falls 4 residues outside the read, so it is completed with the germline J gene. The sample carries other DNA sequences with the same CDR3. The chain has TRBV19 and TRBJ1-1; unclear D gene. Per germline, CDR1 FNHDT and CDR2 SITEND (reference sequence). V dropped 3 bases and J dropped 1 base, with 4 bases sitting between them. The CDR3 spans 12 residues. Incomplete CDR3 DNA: TGTGCCAGCAGTACAGGGAACACA. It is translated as CASSTGNT. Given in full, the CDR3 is CASSTGNTEVFF.

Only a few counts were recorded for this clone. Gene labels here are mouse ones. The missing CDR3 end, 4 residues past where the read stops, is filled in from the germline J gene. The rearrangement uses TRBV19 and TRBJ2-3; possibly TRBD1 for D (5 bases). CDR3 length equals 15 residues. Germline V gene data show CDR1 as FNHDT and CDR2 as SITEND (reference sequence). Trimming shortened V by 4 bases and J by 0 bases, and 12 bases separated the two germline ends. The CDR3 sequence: CASSLDRSSAETLYF. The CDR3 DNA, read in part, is TGTGCCAGCAGTCTCGACAGATCTAGTGCAGAA.

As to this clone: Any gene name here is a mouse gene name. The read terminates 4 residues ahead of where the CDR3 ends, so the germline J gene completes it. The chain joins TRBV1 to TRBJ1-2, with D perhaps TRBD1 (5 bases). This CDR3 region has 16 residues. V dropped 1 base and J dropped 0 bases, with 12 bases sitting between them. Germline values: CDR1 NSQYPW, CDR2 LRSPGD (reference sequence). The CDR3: CTCSAAGGGTNSDYTF. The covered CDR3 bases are TGCACCTGCAGTGCAGCCGGGGGGGGGACAAACTCC. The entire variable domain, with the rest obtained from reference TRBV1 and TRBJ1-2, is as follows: VTLLEQNPRWRLVPRGQAVNLRCILKNSQYPWMSWYQQDLQKQLQWLFTLRSPGDKEVKSLPGADYLATRVTDTELRLQVANMSQGRTLYCTCSAAGGGTNSDYTFGSGTRLLVI.

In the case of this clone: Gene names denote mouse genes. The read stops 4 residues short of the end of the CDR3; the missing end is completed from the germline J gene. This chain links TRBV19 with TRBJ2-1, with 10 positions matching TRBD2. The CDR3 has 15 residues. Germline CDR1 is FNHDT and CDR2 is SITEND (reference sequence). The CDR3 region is CASTPGLGAGAEQFF. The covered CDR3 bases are TGTGCCAGCACCCCCGGACTGGGGGCGGGGGCT.

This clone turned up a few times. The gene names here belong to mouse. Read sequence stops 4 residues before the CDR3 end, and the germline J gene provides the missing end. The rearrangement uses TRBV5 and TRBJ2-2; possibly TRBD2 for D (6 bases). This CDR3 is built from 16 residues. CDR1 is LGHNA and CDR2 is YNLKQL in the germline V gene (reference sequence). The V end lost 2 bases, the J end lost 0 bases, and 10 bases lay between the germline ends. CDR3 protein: CASSQLLGANTGQLYF. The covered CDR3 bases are TGTGCCAGCAGCCAACTACTGGGAGCAAACACCGGG.

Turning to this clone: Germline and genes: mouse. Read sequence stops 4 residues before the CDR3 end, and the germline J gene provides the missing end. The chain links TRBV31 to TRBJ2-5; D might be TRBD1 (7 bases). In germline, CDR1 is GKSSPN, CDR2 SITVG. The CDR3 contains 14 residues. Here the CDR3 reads CAWSLEGAWDTQYF. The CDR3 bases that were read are TGTGCCTGGAGTCTAGAGGGGGCGTGGGAC.